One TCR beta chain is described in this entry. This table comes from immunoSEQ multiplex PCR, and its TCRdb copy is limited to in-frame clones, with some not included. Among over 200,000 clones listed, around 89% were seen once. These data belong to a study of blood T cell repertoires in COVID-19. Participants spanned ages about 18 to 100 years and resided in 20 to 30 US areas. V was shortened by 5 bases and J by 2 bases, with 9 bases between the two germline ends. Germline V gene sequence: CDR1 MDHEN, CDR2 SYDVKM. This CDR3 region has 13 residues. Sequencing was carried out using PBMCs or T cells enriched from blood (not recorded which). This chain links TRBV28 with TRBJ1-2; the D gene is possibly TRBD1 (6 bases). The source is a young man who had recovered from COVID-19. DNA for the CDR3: TGTGCCAGCAGTCCCGGACAGAACTATGGCTACACCTTC. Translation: CASSPGQNYGYTF.